Detailed here is one T cell receptor beta chain. The data are from a study of blood T cell repertoires in COVID-19. As for the study in general: Nucleic acid was either cDNA or gDNA, and it came from T cells, B-cell-depleted T cells, or PBMCs.

Original processing methods: Amplified reference gene primers provided the basis for estimating nucleated cell counts. Clones were sequenced by immunoSEQ multiplex PCR, and TCRdb holds only the in-frame ones, with some missing. The V and J calls and clone size are taken from that table; D and trimming were inferred from the DNA. The sample records over 150,000 clones, approximately 86% being singletons. This CDR3 is 13 amino acids long. Per the germline V gene, CDR1 is LNHDA and CDR2 is SQIVND (reference sequence). V was pared by 5 bases and J by 5 bases, with 3 bases of the junction left unmatched. The sample taken for sequencing was peripheral blood. The rearrangement joins TRBV19 to TRBJ2-7, with TRBD1 identical over 10 bases. The receptor's source is an older woman who had recovered from COVID-19. The CDR3 DNA follows: TGTGCCAGTAGTCCGACAGGGGGCGACGAGCAGTACTTC. Protein product: CASSPTGGDEQYF.